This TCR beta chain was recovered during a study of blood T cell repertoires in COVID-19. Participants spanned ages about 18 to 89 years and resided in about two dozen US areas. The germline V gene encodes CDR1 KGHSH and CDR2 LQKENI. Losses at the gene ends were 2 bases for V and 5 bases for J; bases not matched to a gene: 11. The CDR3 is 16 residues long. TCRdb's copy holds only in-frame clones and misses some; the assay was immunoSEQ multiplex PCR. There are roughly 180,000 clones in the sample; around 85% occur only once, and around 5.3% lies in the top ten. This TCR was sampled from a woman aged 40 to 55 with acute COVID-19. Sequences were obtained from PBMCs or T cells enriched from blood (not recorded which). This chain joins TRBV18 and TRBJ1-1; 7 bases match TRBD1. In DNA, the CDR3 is TGTGCCAGCTCACCAAAGGGGGCGGTAGGTCGGACTGAAGCTTTCTTT. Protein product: CASSPKGAVGRTEAFF.